One and the same sample provided the 28 T cell receptor beta chains below, sequenced in a study of blood T cell repertoires in COVID-19 (TCRdb year 2020). The library was obtained by the immunoSEQ multiplex PCR assay. The source is immuneACCESS, and TCRdb retained only in-frame sequences with V and J called. Part of the clones is not carried over; for the studies checked, unresolved V genes explain less than half of this, and the remainder is unexplained. Within this sample are some 300,000 clones, with around 89% of them counted one time only. The top ten clones comprise under 8% of the sample. Material: peripheral blood. These receptors came from a woman in her thirties who had recovered from COVID-19.

The chain links TRBV7-9 to TRBJ2-2; TRBD1 is a possible D gene (6 bases). The V end was cut by 8 bases, the J end by 1 base, with 11 bases between. Germline values: CDR1 SEHNR, CDR2 FQNEAQ (reference sequence). This CDR3 has 14 residues. The CDR3, as DNA: TGTGCCAGCCGGCTGGACAGGAACACCGGGGAGCTGTTTTTT. This gives the protein CASRLDRNTGELFF. The whole variable domain, remainder taken from reference TRBV7-9 and TRBJ2-2, is DTGVSQNPRHKITKRGQNVTFRCDPISEHNRLYWYRQTLGQGPEFLTYFQNEAQLEKSRLLSDRFSAERPKGSFSTLEIQRTEQGDSAMYLCASRLDRNTGELFFGEGSRLTVL.

For the CDR3, the DNA is TGTGCCAGCAGCCAGGCGGGGCAGTCTAGCACAGATACGCAGTATTTT. As protein: CASSQAGQSSTDTQYF. This chain uses TRBV4-2 with TRBJ2-3, with a tentative D call TRBD2 (6 bases). Germline lookup yields CDR1 LGHNA and CDR2 YNFKEQ. V dropped 3 bases and J dropped 0 bases, with 13 bases sitting between them. The CDR3 is made up of 16 amino acids.

V is TRBV3-1 (or the pseudogene TRBV3-2) and J is TRBJ1-4, with 7 bases fitting TRBD1. The CDR3 spans 15 residues. The germline V gene has CDR1 LGHDT and CDR2 YNNKEL (reference sequence). The J segment lost 3 bases and the V segment lost 4 bases, leaving 5 bases of the junction unmatched. In DNA, the CDR3 is TGTGCCAGCAGCCCTGGGACAGTTCCTAATGAAAAACTGTTTTTT. It codes for CASSPGTVPNEKLFF.

The rearrangement links TRBV10-2 to TRBJ1-1; D uncertain. V lost 0 bases, J lost 1 base, and 9 bases lay in between. This CDR3 comprises 15 residues. Germline CDR1 WSHSY, CDR2 SAAADI. The CDR3 region has the DNA TGCGCCAGCAGTGAGTCAGCCCAACCGAACACTGAAGCTTTCTTT. Its protein is CASSESAQPNTEAFF.

This chain joins TRBV28 and TRBJ1-1; 8 bases line up with TRBD1. Trimming cost V 2 bases and J 5 bases; bases outside gene matches: 4. The CDR3 totals 14 residues. The germline V gene has CDR1 MDHEN and CDR2 SYDVKM. The CDR3 sequence: CASSLRTGRTEAFF. The DNA of the CDR3 is TGTGCCAGCAGTTTACGGACAGGGAGGACTGAAGCTTTCTTT.

This sequence joins TRBV29-1 and TRBJ2-2, with TRBD2 matching 10 bases. Germline CDR1 SQVTM, CDR2 ANQGSEA. The CDR3 consists of 16 residues. J lost 4 bases, V lost 4 bases, and 9 bases had no gene match. CDR3: CSVAASGGLGTGELFF. CDR3 bases: TGCAGCGTTGCGGCTAGCGGGGGTCTCGGCACCGGGGAGCTGTTTTTT.

This clone was counted once. The chain couples TRBV6-5 to TRBJ1-2; weak D call: TRBD1 (6 bases). Germline CDR1 is MNHEY and CDR2 is SVGAGI. V was pared by 4 bases and J by 3 bases, with 12 bases between. This CDR3 spans 14 amino acids. In nucleotides, the CDR3 is TGTGCCAGCAGTTCACAGGGAAGGGACTATGGCTACACCTTC. Amino acid sequence: CASSSQGRDYGYTF.

The chain links TRBV7-2 to TRBJ1-2, with 7 nucleotides matching TRBD1. CDR3 length: 17 residues. The germline V gene has CDR1 SGHTA and CDR2 FQGNSA. V shed 4 bases and J 4 bases; nucleotides not matched to a gene: 15. This chain's CDR3 is CASSSLPLQGPFYGYTF. In DNA, the CDR3 is TGTGCCAGCAGCTCTCTGCCCCTACAGGGGCCCTTCTATGGCTACACCTTC.

This chain joins TRBV7-9 and TRBJ2-3, with 8 bases fitting TRBD1. With 5 bases clipped from V and 4 bases from J, the junction kept 5 bases outside the gene matches. CDR3 size: 14 residues. Germline CDR1 reads SEHNR; CDR2 reads FQNEAQ (reference sequence). The CDR3 loop is CASSLGQGPDTQYF. In nucleotides, the CDR3 is TGTGCCAGCAGCCTTGGACAGGGCCCAGATACGCAGTATTTT.

V is TRBV28 and J is TRBJ1-3; 10 bases map to TRBD1. After removal of 5 bases from V and 5 bases from J, the junction contained 9 bases not matched to a gene. Germline V lookup: CDR1 MDHEN, CDR2 SYDVKM. The length of the CDR3 is 16 residues. CDR3 protein: CASSVLGQGERNTIYF. The CDR3 DNA sequence: TGTGCCAGCAGTGTCCTCGGACAGGGGGAACGAAACACCATATATTTT.

V is TRBV15 and J is TRBJ1-2, with D hard to call. Trimming removed 3 bases at V and 3 bases at J, with 11 bases between. Germline values: CDR1 LNHNV, CDR2 YYDKDF (reference sequence). This CDR3 is 14 amino acids long. The CDR3 region has the DNA TGTGCCACCAGCAGGGATTCCGCGGACTATGGCTACACCTTC. It translates to CATSRDSADYGYTF.

This clone showed up just once. V gene TRBV1 combines with J gene TRBJ2-1; the D call TRBD2 from the table was never checked on the DNA. TRBV1 is classified as a pseudogene. The length of the CDR3 is 18 residues. The chain's CDR3 is CTSSPPTSGRGAHNEQFF. The CDR3 nucleotides read TGCACCAGCAGCCCTCCGACTAGCGGTCGGGGGGCTCACAATGAGCAGTTCTTC.

V gene TRBV6-5 combines with J gene TRBJ2-2, with D perhaps matching TRBD1 (5 bases). The germline V gene encodes CDR1 MNHEY and CDR2 SVGAGI. V shed 7 bases and J shed 5 bases, with 17 bases lying between them. CDR3 size: 15 residues. CDR3 sequence: CASTHTRVGTGELFF. CDR3 nucleotides: TGTGCCAGCACTCATACCAGGGTGGGAACCGGGGAGCTGTTTTTT.

The chain is built from TRBV28 and TRBJ2-1, with TRBD2 matching 7 bases. V shed 3 bases and J 3 bases; nucleotides not matched to a gene: 5. This CDR3 spans 15 amino acids. CDR1 and CDR2 (germline): MDHEN, SYDVKM. CDR3 sequence (DNA): TGTGCCAGCAGTTTTAGCGGGTCCTACTACAATGAGCAGTTCTTC. As protein: CASSFSGSYYNEQFF. The whole variable domain, filled in from reference TRBV28 and TRBJ2-1, reads DVKVTQSSRYLVKRTGEKVFLECVQDMDHENMFWYRQDPGLGLRLIYFSYDVKMKEKGDIPEGYSVSREKKERFSLILESASTNQTSMYLCASSFSGSYYNEQFFGPGTRLTVL.

The rearrangement uses TRBV6-5 and TRBJ1-2; TRBD1 might be the D (6 bases). CDR3 size: 13 residues. V lost 6 bases and J 4 bases, leaving 12 bases between the germline ends. Germline loops: CDR1 MNHEY, CDR2 SVGAGI. For the CDR3, the DNA is TGTGCCAGCAGGGCCGGACAGATCTATGGCTACACCTTC. Its protein is CASRAGQIYGYTF.

V and J are TRBV9 and TRBJ2-3; 12 bases fit TRBD2. J was trimmed by 2 bases and V by 0 bases; bases with no gene match: 4. CDR1 and CDR2 from the germline V gene are SGDLS and YYNGEE. The CDR3 runs to 17 residues. This CDR3 is CASSVGLAGGITDTQYF. In nucleotides, the CDR3 is TGTGCCAGCAGCGTAGGGCTAGCGGGGGGGATCACAGATACGCAGTATTTT.

The rearrangement links TRBV15 to TRBJ2-6; TRBD1 agrees at 9 bases. CDR1 and CDR2 (germline): LNHNV, YYDKDF (reference sequence). V trimming: 0 bases; J trimming: 1 base; junction bases outside the gene matches: 16. The CDR3 sequence is 22 residues long. CDR3 region: CATSRDRVGTRQGESGANVLTF. Written as DNA, the CDR3 is TGTGCCACCAGCAGAGATCGAGTCGGGACGAGACAGGGGGAGTCTGGGGCCAACGTCCTGACTTTC.

The chain joins TRBV12-5 to TRBJ2-1, with 10 bases matching TRBD1. The germline V gene encodes CDR1 LGHNT and CDR2 FRNRAP. The CDR3 loop spans 15 amino acids. With V trimmed by 5 bases and J by 5 bases, 6 bases remained unmatched. The CDR3 reads CASGPGTGDNNEQFF. The DNA of the CDR3 is TGTGCTAGTGGTCCAGGGACAGGGGATAACAATGAGCAGTTCTTC.

This chain uses TRBV11-2 with TRBJ2-7; no reliable D call. Per the germline V gene, CDR1 is SGHAT and CDR2 is FQNNGV. Between the trimmed V and J ends, which lost 2 bases and 0 bases, there was a span of 20 bases. This CDR3 is built from 18 residues. The CDR3 region has the DNA TGTGCCAGCAGCTTATCGGCCCAGACACCCTCCTTCTCCTACGAGCAGTACTTC. Its translation: CASSLSAQTPSFSYEQYF.

The chain couples TRBV7-3 to TRBJ2-1; maybe TRBD2 (5 bases). The CDR3 loop spans 15 amino acids. Trimming took 2 bases from V and 5 from J, leaving 13 bases between them. CDR1 and CDR2 (germline): SGHTA, FQGTGA. The chain's CDR3 is CASSLRRGTDNEQFF. CDR3 DNA sequence: TGTGCCAGCAGCTTACGACGGGGTACTGACAATGAGCAGTTCTTC. The variable domain in full, completed from reference TRBV7-3 and TRBJ2-1, reads GAGVSQTPSNKVTEKGKYVELRCDPISGHTALYWYRQSLGQGPEFLIYFQGTGAADDSGLPNDRFFAVRPEGSVSTLKIQRTERGDSAVYLCASSLRRGTDNEQFFGPGTRLTVL.

In this sample, this clone turned up a few times. J is TRBJ1-6 and V is TRBV10-3; D not resolved. Between the trimmed V and J ends, which lost 0 bases and 12 bases, there was a span of 15 bases. Per germline, CDR1 ENHRY and CDR2 SYGVKD. The CDR3 runs 15 residues. CDR3 in DNA: TGTGCCATCAGTGAGTCGGAGGCGGACGGGGTACCCCTCCACTTT. Protein product: CAISESEADGVPLHF.

This clone has just one count. The chain uses TRBV3-1 (or the pseudogene TRBV3-2) and TRBJ2-5, with a weak D call TRBD2 (6 bases). Trimming cost V 1 base and J 6 bases, with 18 bases left between them. CDR3 size: 16 residues. Germline CDR1 LGHDT, CDR2 YNNKEL (reference sequence). This CDR3 is CASSQGPGTGAKTQYF. CDR3 coding DNA: TGTGCCAGCAGCCAAGGACCCGGGACTGGGGCGAAGACCCAGTACTTC.

This chain links TRBV19 with TRBJ2-1, with 10 bases fitting TRBD2. There are 14 residues in the CDR3. Germline CDR1 is LNHDA and CDR2 is SQIVND (reference sequence). The junction had 7 bases not matched to a gene; V was cut back by 4 bases and J by 10 bases. In DNA form, the CDR3 reads TGTGCCAGTAGTAAATTAGCGGGGGGCATAGAGCAGTTCTTC. Encoded protein: CASSKLAGGIEQFF.

The J gene is TRBJ1-1, the V gene TRBV4-3, with D maybe TRBD1 (5 bases). CDR3 length: 14 residues. Per germline, CDR1 LGHNA and CDR2 YSLEER. V was pared by 3 bases and J by 5 bases, with 13 bases between. The CDR3 reads CASSHRGESTEAFF. CDR3 nucleotides: TGCGCCAGCAGCCATCGGGGGGAGTCAACTGAAGCTTTCTTT.

This chain joins TRBV10-2 and TRBJ1-6; 9 positions match TRBD1. The germline V gene has CDR1 WSHSY and CDR2 SAAADI. CDR3 length: 14 residues. V trimming: 8 bases; J trimming: 3 bases; junction bases outside the gene matches: 2. CDR3 in DNA: TGCGCCAGCCGGACAGGGGTCTATAATTCACCCCTCCACTTT. Its protein product is CASRTGVYNSPLHF.

The genes are TRBV20-1 and TRBJ1-6; D remains unclear. Trimming cost V 5 bases and J 7 bases, with 6 bases left between them. This CDR3 comprises 11 residues. Looked up from germline, CDR1 is DFQATT and CDR2 is SNEGSKA (reference sequence). The CDR3 loop reads CSAPMNSPLHF. The CDR3, as DNA: TGCAGTGCTCCAATGAATTCACCCCTCCACTTT.

V is TRBV5-1 and J is TRBJ1-3; D unclear. V lost 4 bases to trimming and J lost 2 bases, with 13 bases between them. CDR3 length: 15 amino acids. Germline V gives CDR1 SGHRS, CDR2 YFSETQ. The CDR3 nucleotides read TGCGCCAGCAGCCCCGAGGTACCTGCTGGAAACACCATATATTTT. It is translated as CASSPEVPAGNTIYF. Complete variable domain (other parts from reference TRBV5-1 and TRBJ1-3): KAGVTQTPRYLIKTRGQQVTLSCSPISGHRSVSWYQQTPGQGLQFLFEYFSETQRNKGNFPGRFSGRQFSNSRSEMNVSTLELGDSALYLCASSPEVPAGNTIYFGEGSWLTVV.

The chain couples TRBV19 to TRBJ1-1; D not certain. CDR1 and CDR2 (germline): LNHDA, SQIVND (reference sequence). The V end lost 3 bases, the J end lost 1 base, and 6 bases lay between the germline ends. This CDR3 region has 13 residues. As DNA, the CDR3 is TGTGCCAGTAGTATTCGGGGGAACACTGAAGCTTTCTTT. Its translation: CASSIRGNTEAFF.